This TCR beta chain originates from a study of T cell changes during pregnancy in multiple sclerosis. This table comes from immunoSEQ multiplex PCR, and its TCRdb copy is limited to in-frame clones, with some not included. In the table there are tens of thousands of clones, 80% to 95% of which are singletons. The CDR3 runs 13 residues. The V gene's germline CDR1 is SQVTM and CDR2 ANQGSEA. V shed 3 bases and J 5 bases; nucleotides not matched to a gene: 6. The chain carries TRBV29-1 and TRBJ1-2; 7 positions agree with TRBD1. The source of this sequence is a female donor in good health, enrolled as a control in a pregnancy study. Sequenced here: peripheral blood, sampled in the first trimester of pregnancy. In DNA form, the CDR3 reads TGCAGCGTTGACAGGACAGGCAATTATGGCTACACCTTC. This sequence encodes CSVDRTGNYGYTF.